This record covers a single TCR beta chain. This record belongs to a study of T cells after yellow fever vaccination. The CDR3 consists of 16 residues. Deletions cut 4 bases from V and 4 bases from J, with 14 bases between. CDR1 is SEHNR, CDR2 FQNEAQ, per germline (reference sequence). TCRdb called the 5' RACE reads again in MiXCR, with one record for every CDR3 protein. The sample has 170,000 or so distinct CDR3 sequences; approximately 6% are singletons. This material consisted of CD4+ T cells sorted from PBMCs, taken on the day of the first yellow fever vaccination. J is TRBJ2-6 and V is TRBV7-9; maybe TRBD1 (6 bases). The TCR sequence derives from a man aged 18 to 29 who received the YFV17D yellow fever vaccine. The CDR3 nucleotides read TGTGCCAGCAGCTCCCCTAGGGGGTACGGGGCCAACGTCCTGACTTTC. Protein sequence: CASSSPRGYGANVLTF.